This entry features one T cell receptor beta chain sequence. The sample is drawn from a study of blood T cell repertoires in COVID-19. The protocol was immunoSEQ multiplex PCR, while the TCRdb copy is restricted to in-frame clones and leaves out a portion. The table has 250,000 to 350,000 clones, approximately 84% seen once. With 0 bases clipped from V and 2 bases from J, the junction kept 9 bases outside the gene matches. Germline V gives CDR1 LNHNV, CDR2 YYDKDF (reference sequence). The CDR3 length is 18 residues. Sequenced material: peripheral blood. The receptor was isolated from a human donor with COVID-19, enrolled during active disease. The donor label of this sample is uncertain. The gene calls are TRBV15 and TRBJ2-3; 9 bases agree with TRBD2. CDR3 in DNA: TGTGCCACCAGCAGAGATCGTAGGGCGGGAGGGATCACAGATACGCAGTATTTT. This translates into CATSRDRRAGGITDTQYF. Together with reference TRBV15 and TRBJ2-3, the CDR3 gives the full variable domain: DAMVIQNPRYQVTQFGKPVTLSCSQTLNHNVMYWYQQKSSQAPKLLFHYYDKDFNNEADTPDNFQSRRPNTSFCFLDIRSPGLGDTAMYLCATSRDRRAGGITDTQYFGPGTRLTVL.